Reported below is one T cell receptor (beta chain). This sample stems from a study of blood T cell repertoires in COVID-19. Libraries were prepared by immunoSEQ multiplex PCR; TCRdb keeps only in-frame clonotypes and omits some of them. The table records 200,000 to 250,000 clones, around 80% of them present only once. The V gene's germline CDR1 is DFQATT and CDR2 SNEGSKA (reference sequence). V gave up 3 bases and J gave up 0 bases, with 11 bases separating them. This CDR3 spans 14 amino acids. Ages ranged from roughly 18 to 100 years, with residence in around 24 US areas. The sequence came from a young man with acute COVID-19. The rearrangement joins TRBV20-1 to TRBJ1-1, with D unclear. Sample: PBMCs or T cells enriched from blood (not recorded which). Written as DNA, the CDR3 is TGCAGTGCTAGTTCGGTCCAACTGAACACTGAAGCTTTCTTT. This sequence encodes CSASSVQLNTEAFF.